This T cell receptor beta chain was identified in a study of shared clonotypes between healthy human individuals. Study-wide results and caveats: Sorted-subset sequencing, rarefaction showed, was incomplete despite large depth. Several donors shared about 4.5% of their naive CD4 clonotypes.

Worth noting for this clone: The antigen remains unidentified. This sample includes further DNA sequences coding for the same CDR3.

CDR1 SQVTM and CDR2 ANQGSEA come from the germline V gene. The CDR3 spans 11 residues. V was pared by 6 bases and J by 5 bases, with 10 bases between. Each replicate PCR on the sorted subsets used 150 to 200 ng DNA (around 30,000 T cell genomes). This table comes from immunoSEQ multiplex PCR, and its TCRdb copy is limited to in-frame clones, with some not included. Of approximately 2,000,000 clones detected, 85% to 95% appear once; the ten largest clones hold about 0.41%. This rearrangement joins TRBV29-1 to TRBJ2-5, with a tentative D call TRBD2 (5 bases). The material sequenced was naive CD4+ T cells from PBMCs. Subset meaning: CD45RA+ positively selected. This sequence originates from a man aged 18 to 35 in good health. Some clones in this sample may be carry-over from other donors' samples. The CDR3 loop is CSVGLQETQYF. The CDR3 DNA is TGCAGCGTAGGACTGCAGGAGACCCAGTACTTC.